Here is one T cell receptor beta chain with its context. Original data processing: The authors estimated nucleated cell counts from reference gene primer amplification. Some clones are missing from TCRdb's copy, which holds only in-frame ones; the method was immunoSEQ multiplex PCR. V and J calls and clone size are copied from that table; D and trimming were computed from the DNA. This sample has around 160,000 clones, with about four fifths found just once. The data were taken from a study of blood T cell repertoires in COVID-19. Study overall: The samples span acute and convalescent COVID-19 from the United States, Italy and Spain. From T cells, B-cell-depleted T cells, or PBMCs came the material, which was cDNA or gDNA.

This CDR3 region has 13 residues. Trimming removed 2 bases at V and 9 bases at J, with 11 bases between. The germline CDR1 and CDR2 sequences are MNHEY and SVGAGI. The chain uses TRBV6-5 and TRBJ2-1, with a weak D call TRBD2 (6 bases). Sequencing input: peripheral blood. The clonotype comes from a woman older than 75 with acute or convalescent COVID-19. CDR3 amino acids: CASSYGDSREQFF. The CDR3 DNA sequence: TGTGCCAGCAGTTACGGGGACTCTCGTGAGCAGTTCTTC.